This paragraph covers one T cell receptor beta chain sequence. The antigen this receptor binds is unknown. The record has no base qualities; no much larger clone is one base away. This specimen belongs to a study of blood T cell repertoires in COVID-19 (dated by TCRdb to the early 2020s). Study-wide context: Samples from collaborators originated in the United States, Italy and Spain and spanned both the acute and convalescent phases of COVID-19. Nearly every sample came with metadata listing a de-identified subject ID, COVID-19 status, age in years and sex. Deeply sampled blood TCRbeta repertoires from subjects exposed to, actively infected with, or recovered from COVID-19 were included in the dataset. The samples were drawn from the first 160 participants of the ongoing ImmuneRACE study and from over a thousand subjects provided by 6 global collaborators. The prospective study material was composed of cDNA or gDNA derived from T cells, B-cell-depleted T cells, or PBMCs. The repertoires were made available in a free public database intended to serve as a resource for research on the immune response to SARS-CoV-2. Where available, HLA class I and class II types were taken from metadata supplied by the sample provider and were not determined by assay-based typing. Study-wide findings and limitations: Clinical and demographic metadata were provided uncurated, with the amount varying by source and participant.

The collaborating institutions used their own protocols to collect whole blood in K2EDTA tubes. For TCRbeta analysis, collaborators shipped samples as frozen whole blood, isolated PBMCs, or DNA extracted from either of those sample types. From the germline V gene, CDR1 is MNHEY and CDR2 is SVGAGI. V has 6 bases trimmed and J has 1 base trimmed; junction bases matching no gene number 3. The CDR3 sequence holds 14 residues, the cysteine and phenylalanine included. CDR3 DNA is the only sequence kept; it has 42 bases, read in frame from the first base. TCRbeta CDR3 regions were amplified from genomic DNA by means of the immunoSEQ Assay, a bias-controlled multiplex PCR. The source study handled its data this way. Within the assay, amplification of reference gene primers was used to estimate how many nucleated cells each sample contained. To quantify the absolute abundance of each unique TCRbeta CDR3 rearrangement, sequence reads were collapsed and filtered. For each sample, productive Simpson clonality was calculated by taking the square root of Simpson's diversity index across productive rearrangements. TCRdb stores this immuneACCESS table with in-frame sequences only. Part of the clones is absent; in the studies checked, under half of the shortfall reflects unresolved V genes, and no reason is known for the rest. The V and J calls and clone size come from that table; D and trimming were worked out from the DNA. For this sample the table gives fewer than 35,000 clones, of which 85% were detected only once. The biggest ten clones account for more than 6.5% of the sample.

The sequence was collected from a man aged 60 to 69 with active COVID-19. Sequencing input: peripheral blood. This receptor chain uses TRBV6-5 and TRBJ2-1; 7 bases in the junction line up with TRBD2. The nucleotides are TGTGCCAGCAGCAAAGCGGGGTCCTACAATGAGCAGTTCTTC. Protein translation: CASSKAGSYNEQFF.